This is a list of T cell receptor beta chains from one sample in a study of Graves' ophthalmopathy and Graves' hyperthyroidism. One entry per CDR3 protein results from TCRdb running MiXCR on the multiplex PCR reads. The sample consists of 650,000 to 800,000 distinct CDR3 sequences, about 40% of them appearing once. Specimen: peripheral blood. The source of these receptors is an adult man with Graves' ophthalmopathy. Each CDR3 is given without its conserved first and last residue. Clone size appears in some rows only: once, few, many, or a class for an expanded clone.

j_call v_call clone_size cdr3_aa
TRBJ1-4 TRBV12-3/TRBV12-4 NA ASSYLDSPNEKLF
TRBJ1-2 TRBV25-1 many ASSGGTNYGYT
TRBJ1-4 TRBV20-1 many SARDIRDRNEKLF
TRBJ2-7 TRBV19 once ASSIGGATNYEQY
TRBJ2-5 TRBV7-9 many ASSPPEGRETQY
TRBJ2-7 TRBV20-1 few SARSGPRGSYEQY
TRBJ1-3 TRBV29-1 many SVVVTGGNTIY
TRBJ2-7 TRBV6-1 NA ASSPQWREASYEQY
TRBJ1-5 TRBV10-3 many AISESMGAQPQH
TRBJ2-7 TRBV4-2 few ASSSTSGGAYEQY
TRBJ1-1 TRBV11-2 NA ASSQVISNTEAF
TRBJ2-3 TRBV19 NA ASKEDTQY
TRBJ1-2 TRBV4-3 NA ASSQDRGLAYGYT
TRBJ1-2 TRBV11-1 NA ASSFGATYIGGYT
TRBJ1-2 TRBV20-1 many SARDLGTWNYGYT
TRBJ1-5 TRBV29-1 NA SVEAGHYGNQPQH
TRBJ1-4 TRBV6-6 few ASRDGSNEKLF
TRBJ1-6 TRBV10-3 NA AIRIDRVINSPLH
TRBJ2-7 TRBV4-1 NA ASSQGTAQAYEQY
TRBJ1-2 TRBV24-1 many ATSDRAALRSYT
TRBJ2-5 TRBV7-8 many ASSLAAGGQGETQY
TRBJ1-5 TRBV2 NA ASKTGTRDQPQH
TRBJ2-7 TRBV19 many ASSRDRGNYEQY
TRBJ2-5 TRBV6-5 many ASGSTGGRETQY
TRBJ1-5 TRBV10-3 NA ASSSETGQPQH
TRBJ2-7 TRBV29-1 NA SRGTGPYEQY
TRBJ1-1 TRBV5-8 few ASSYGGGLNTEAF
NA TRBV2 NA ASSRLRGRVNYEQY
TRBJ2-5 TRBV20-1 NA SARVVGGPGRETQY
TRBJ1-5 TRBV27 few ASSKQGVDQPQH
TRBJ2-7 TRBV6-1 NA ASIEWDEQY
TRBJ1-6 TRBV11-2 NA ASNRGYNSPLH
TRBJ1-2 TRBV5-1 many ASSLGGDHYGYT
TRBJ1-1 TRBV25-1 NA ASSEEGSGSNTEAF
TRBJ2-7 TRBV2 many ASRGTEMY
TRBJ1-4 TRBV4-3 many ASSQEPQGSEEKLF
TRBJ2-7 TRBV7-2 few ASSYNLWEQY
TRBJ1-2 TRBV12-5 few ASGPTPGQEYYGYT